These 2 T cell receptor beta chains were all obtained from the same sample, sequenced in a study of blood T cell repertoires in COVID-19 (dated by TCRdb to between 2020 and 2021). The library was produced with the immunoSEQ multiplex PCR assay. In TCRdb, the immuneACCESS table is reduced to in-frame sequences with V and J assigned. These tables do not hold every clone; where another copy was compared, an unresolved V gene accounts for under half, and the others remain unexplained. The sample profile shows 200,000 to 250,000 clones; roughly four fifths of them were found once. The top ten clones comprise approximately 3.1% of the sample. The sequencing sample was made of PBMCs or T cells enriched from blood (not recorded which). These TCRs come from an older woman who had recovered from COVID-19.

This chain connects TRBV11-2 to TRBJ2-5, with TRBD1 matching 7 bases. With 7 bases clipped from V and 5 bases from J, the junction kept 19 bases outside the gene matches. Germline values: CDR1 SGHAT, CDR2 FQNNGV. The CDR3 is 17 amino acids. CDR3 loop: CASTDRLGQTFGETQYF. CDR3 DNA sequence: TGTGCCAGCACCGACCGGTTGGGACAGACCTTCGGGGAGACCCAGTACTTC.

This clone came up a few times. The genes are TRBV5-1 and TRBJ2-5, with TRBD1 as a possible D gene (5 bases). Per the germline V gene, CDR1 is SGHRS and CDR2 is YFSETQ. V was clipped by 4 bases and J by 5 bases, with 15 bases between them. This CDR3 is built from 14 residues. CDR3 protein: CASSPRQGDETQYF. In DNA form, the CDR3 reads TGCGCCAGCAGCCCCCGGCAGGGCGATGAGACCCAGTACTTC.